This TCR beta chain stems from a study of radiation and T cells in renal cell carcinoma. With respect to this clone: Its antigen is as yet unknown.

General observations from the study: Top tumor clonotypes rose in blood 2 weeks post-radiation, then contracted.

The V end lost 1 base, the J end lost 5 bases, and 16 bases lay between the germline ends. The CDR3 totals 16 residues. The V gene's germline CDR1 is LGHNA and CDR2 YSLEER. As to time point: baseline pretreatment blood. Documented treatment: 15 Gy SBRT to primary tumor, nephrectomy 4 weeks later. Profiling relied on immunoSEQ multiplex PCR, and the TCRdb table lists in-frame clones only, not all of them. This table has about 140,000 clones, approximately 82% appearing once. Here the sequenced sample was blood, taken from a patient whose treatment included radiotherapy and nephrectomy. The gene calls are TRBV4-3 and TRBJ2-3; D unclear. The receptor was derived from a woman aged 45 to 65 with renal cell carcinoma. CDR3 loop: CASSQGTGRFQDTQYF. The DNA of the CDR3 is TGCGCCAGCAGCCAAGGCACCGGACGGTTTCAAGATACGCAGTATTTT.